This TCR beta chain was documented in a study of cytomegalovirus exposure and HLA in healthy donors. The V gene end was trimmed by 1 base and the J gene end by 4 bases; junction bases not matched to a gene: 18. The germline gives CDR1 LGHNA, CDR2 YSLEER. The CDR3 is 20 amino acids. General observations from the study: Exclusion as indistinguishable affected some V segments, including TRBV6-2 and TRBV6-3.

The study ran its PCR with 60 Vbeta and 13 Jbeta primers. In the original workflow: The count from a later analysis was 65 million to 90 million unique TCR beta chains, some 10 million of them shared. Clones were read by immunoSEQ multiplex PCR, and TCRdb kept only the in-frame ones, dropping some. V, J and clone size were drawn from that table, and D and trimming were deduced from the DNA. The repertoire has more than 140,000 clones, more than 65% of them found once; the top ten carry 4.5% to 6%. On this clone itself: Its matching antigen is unknown.

Sequencing was performed on PBMCs. The rearrangement joins TRBV4-3 to TRBJ2-3; TRBD2 matches at 9 bases. The clonotype was recovered from a man aged 30-40 years in good health and CMV-seropositive. The CDR3 is CASSQVLAGGRVVNADTQYF. In DNA form, the CDR3 reads TGCGCCAGCAGCCAAGTGTTGGCGGGGGGGCGCGTCGTTAACGCAGATACGCAGTATTTT.